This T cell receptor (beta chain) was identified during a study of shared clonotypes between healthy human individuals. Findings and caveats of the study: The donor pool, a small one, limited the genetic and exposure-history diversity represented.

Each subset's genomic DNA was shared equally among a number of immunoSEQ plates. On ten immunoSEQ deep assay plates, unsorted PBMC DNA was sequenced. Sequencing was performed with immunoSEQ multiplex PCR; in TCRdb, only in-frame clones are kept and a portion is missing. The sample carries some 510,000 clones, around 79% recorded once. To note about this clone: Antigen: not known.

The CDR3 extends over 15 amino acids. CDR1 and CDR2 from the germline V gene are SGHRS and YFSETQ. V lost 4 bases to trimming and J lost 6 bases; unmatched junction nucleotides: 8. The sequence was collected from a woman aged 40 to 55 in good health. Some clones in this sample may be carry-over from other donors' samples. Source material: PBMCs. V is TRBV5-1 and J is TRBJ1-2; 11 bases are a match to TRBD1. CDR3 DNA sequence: TGCGCCAGCAGCCAACCTGGACAGGGGGCGGATGGCTACACCTTC. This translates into CASSQPGQGADGYTF.